Following are 22 T cell receptor beta chains from one sample sequenced in a study of blood T cell repertoires in COVID-19. Using immunoSEQ multiplex PCR, the repertoire was profiled, and TCRdb retains in-frame clones only, with some absent. Of 220,000 or so clones in the sample, more than 75% are singletons; the top ten hold less than 9.5%. Input material: peripheral blood. These receptors originate from a woman older than 75 with COVID-19, enrolled during active disease.

The chain employs TRBV30 and TRBJ1-2; tentative D call: TRBD1 (5 bases). The CDR3 has 12 residues. Trimming cost V 3 bases and J 4 bases, with 9 bases left between them. The germline CDR1 and CDR2 sequences are GTSNPN and SVGIG (reference sequence). As DNA, the CDR3 is TGTGCCTGGAGCGACAGTGCCTATGGCTACACCTTC. As protein: CAWSDSAYGYTF.

The chain employs TRBV30 and TRBJ1-4; D remains unclear. Trimming stripped 4 bases from V and 4 bases from J, with 13 bases between. The germline CDR1 and CDR2 sequences are GTSNPN and SVGIG (reference sequence). The CDR3 runs to 14 residues. CDR3 in DNA: TGTGCCTGGACCCCCGGGAATGATAATGAAAAACTGTTTTTT. Amino acid sequence: CAWTPGNDNEKLFF. The full variable domain, rest sourced from reference TRBV30 and TRBJ1-4, is SQTIHQWPATLVQPVGSPLSLECTVEGTSNPNLYWYRQAAGRGLQLLFYSVGIGQISSEVPQNLSASRPQDRQFILSSKKLLLSDSGFYLCAWTPGNDNEKLFFGSGTQLSVL.

The CDR3 protein is CSVRGYLDLPMNTEAFF. For the CDR3, the DNA is TGCAGCGTTAGAGGATATCTTGACCTCCCCATGAACACTGAAGCTTTCTTT. V gene TRBV29-1 combines with J gene TRBJ1-1; D is ambiguous. The germline gives CDR1 SQVTM, CDR2 ANQGSEA. The CDR3 covers 17 residues. V lost 5 bases, J lost 0 bases, and 22 bases lay in between.

With regard to this clone: Additional DNA sequences in this sample encode the identical CDR3. This chain uses TRBV7-2 with TRBJ2-5; 7 bases agree with TRBD2. The V segment lost 1 base and the J segment 5 bases; nucleotides outside the gene matches: 1. Germline lookup yields CDR1 SGHTA and CDR2 FQGNSA. This CDR3 region has 13 residues. The CDR3 DNA reads TGTGCCAGCAGCTTAGAGCGGGGTGAGACCCAGTACTTC. Protein sequence: CASSLERGETQYF.

This clone was recorded a few times. The V call is TRBV27, the J call TRBJ1-1; the D is unclear. This CDR3 has 13 residues. V lost 5 bases to trimming and J lost 1 base, with 8 bases between them. The germline V gene encodes CDR1 MNHEY and CDR2 SMNVEV (reference sequence). The CDR3 DNA follows: TGTGCCAGCAGTCGAGGTAGGAACACTGAAGCTTTCTTT. Amino acids: CASSRGRNTEAFF.

V usage is TRBV6-2 or TRBV6-3 and J usage is TRBJ1-2; D not resolved. V was shortened by 5 bases and J by 8 bases, with 15 bases between the two germline ends. CDR3 length: 13 amino acids. CDR1 is MNHEY, CDR2 SVGEGT, per germline. In DNA, the CDR3 is TGTGCCAGCAGTGCTTCAGCGTCGGGGGGCTACACCTTC. Protein product: CASSASASGGYTF.

The table lists this clone with a few counts. The chain combines TRBV28 with TRBJ2-6; D possibly corresponds to TRBD1 (6 bases). The V gene's germline CDR1 is MDHEN and CDR2 SYDVKM. V was pared by 0 bases and J by 0 bases, with 12 bases between. CDR3 length equals 18 residues. The CDR3 nucleotides are TGTGCCAGCAGTTTATGGGACAGCTTTCTCTCTGGGGCCAACGTCCTGACTTTC. Residues: CASSLWDSFLSGANVLTF.

The chain has TRBV19 and TRBJ1-2, with 9 bases identical to TRBD1. CDR1 and CDR2 (germline): LNHDA, SQIVND (reference sequence). The V segment lost 7 bases and the J segment 8 bases; nucleotides outside the gene matches: 11. The CDR3 length is 14 residues. In nucleotides, the CDR3 is TGTGCCAGTACCCTCCGGGACAGGGTAGGAGGCTACACCTTC. It is translated as CASTLRDRVGGYTF.

The table lists this clone with a count of one. The chain employs TRBV28 and TRBJ2-7; TRBD1 agrees at 7 bases. CDR1 and CDR2 (germline): MDHEN, SYDVKM. Germline trimming cut 7 bases from V and 0 bases from J; bases unmatched to any gene: 3. The CDR3 runs to 13 residues. The CDR3 loop reads CASTAGGSYEQYF. The CDR3 DNA reads TGTGCCAGCACCGCAGGGGGCTCCTACGAGCAGTACTTC.

V usage is TRBV5-5 and J usage is TRBJ1-5, with D possibly TRBD1 on 6 matching bases. V lost 3 bases, J lost 0 bases, and 10 bases lay in between. The V gene's germline CDR1 is SGHKS and CDR2 YYEKEE (reference sequence). There are 15 residues in the CDR3. This chain's CDR3 is CASSSRQDSNQPQHF. As DNA, the CDR3 is TGTGCCAGCAGCTCGCGACAGGATAGCAATCAGCCCCAGCATTTT.

Written as DNA, the CDR3 is TGTGCCAGCAGTTTAGGTACGGGAAACAGGGAGCTGTTTTTT. Its translation is CASSLGTGNRELFF. The V gene is TRBV28, the J gene TRBJ2-2; weak D call: TRBD2 (5 bases). This CDR3 has 14 residues. V was trimmed by 2 bases and J by 9 bases, leaving 13 bases between them. CDR1 and CDR2 (germline): MDHEN, SYDVKM.

The V call is TRBV27, the J call TRBJ2-2; 14 bases agree with TRBD2. This CDR3 region has 17 residues. Germline assignment: CDR1 MNHEY and CDR2 SMNVEV (reference sequence). V was clipped by 6 bases and J by 4 bases; unmatched bases: 7. The CDR3 coding sequence is TGTGCCAGCAGACCGGGACTAGCGGGAGAGGTCACCGGGGAGCTGTTTTTT. Its protein product is CASRPGLAGEVTGELFF.

With respect to this clone: Other DNA variants within this sample encode the same CDR3. The chain carries TRBV30 and TRBJ1-5, with 7 bases lining up with TRBD1. Looked up from germline, CDR1 is GTSNPN and CDR2 is SVGIG (reference sequence). Germline trimming cut 4 bases from V and 3 bases from J; bases unmatched to any gene: 3. There are 13 residues in the CDR3. Here the CDR3 reads CAWTGGFNQPQHF. CDR3 nucleotide sequence: TGTGCCTGGACAGGGGGTTTCAATCAGCCCCAGCATTTT.

The J gene is TRBJ1-5, the V gene TRBV2; the D is unclear. The CDR3 spans 12 residues. The ends were cut back, 2 bases at V and 6 bases at J, with 5 bases in the middle. Germline values: CDR1 SNHLY, CDR2 FYNNEI. The CDR3 DNA is TGTGCCAGCAGTGAACAGGCTCAGCCCCAGCATTTT. It encodes CASSEQAQPQHF.

The chain uses TRBV5-1 and TRBJ2-1; 8 nucleotides align to TRBD2. Trimming removed 3 bases from V and 0 bases from J; junction bases left unmatched: 17. This CDR3 has 20 residues. Germline CDR1 reads SGHRS; CDR2 reads YFSETQ. CDR3 region: CASSYSPSGPVISSYNEQFF. The CDR3 DNA sequence: TGCGCCAGCAGCTATTCCCCTAGCGGGCCTGTGATCAGCTCCTACAATGAGCAGTTCTTC.

The chain links TRBV7-2 to TRBJ1-1; tentatively, D is TRBD1 (6 bases). The CDR3 has 12 residues. The V end was cut by 5 bases, the J end by 5 bases, with 9 bases between. Looked up from germline, CDR1 is SGHTA and CDR2 is FQGNSA. As DNA, the CDR3 is TGTGCCAGCAGCCCCAGGGGTACTGAAGCTTTCTTT. It encodes CASSPRGTEAFF.

V gene TRBV10-1 combines with J gene TRBJ2-6; 11 bases match TRBD1. CDR1 and CDR2 from the germline V gene are WNHNN and SYGVQD (reference sequence). This CDR3 contains 18 residues. After removal of 5 bases from V and 0 bases from J, the junction contained 6 bases not matched to a gene. The CDR3 DNA follows: TGCGCCAGCAGTTACCGGGACAGGGGGAGCTCTGGGGCCAACGTCCTGACTTTC. Translated: CASSYRDRGSSGANVLTF.

The chain uses TRBV7-9 and TRBJ2-5, with a possible D match to TRBD1 (5 bases). CDR1 and CDR2 (germline): SEHNR, FQNEAQ (reference sequence). CDR3 length: 13 residues. V lost 6 bases and J 2 bases, leaving 10 bases between the germline ends. CDR3 in amino acids: CASRMDKQETQYF. CDR3 nucleotides: TGTGCCAGCAGGATGGACAAGCAAGAGACCCAGTACTTC.

The chain recombines TRBV7-2 with TRBJ2-7, with TRBD1 identical over 8 bases. The CDR3 consists of 15 residues. Trimming removed 0 bases from V and 2 bases from J; junction bases left unmatched: 3. Germline CDR1 and CDR2: SGHTA and FQGNSA. The CDR3 spells CASSLATGVTYEQYF. In nucleotides, the CDR3 is TGTGCCAGCAGCTTAGCGACAGGGGTCACCTACGAGCAGTACTTC.

CDR3 protein: CASSLMGGSYNEQFF. Written as DNA, the CDR3 is TGTGCCAGCAGCTTAATGGGGGGCTCCTACAATGAGCAGTTCTTC. J is TRBJ2-1 and V is TRBV7-3; the D gene is possibly TRBD2 (6 bases). CDR3 size: 15 residues. In germline, CDR1 is SGHTA, CDR2 FQGTGA. V shed 1 base and J shed 0 bases, with 7 bases lying between them.

The gene calls are TRBV7-2 and TRBJ2-7; 13 positions match TRBD2. V shed 5 bases and J 7 bases; nucleotides not matched to a gene: 8. Germline assignment: CDR1 SGHTA and CDR2 FQGNSA. The length of the CDR3 is 15 residues. The DNA of the CDR3 is TGTGCCAGCAGCCCCGGACTAGCGGGAGTGAGGGAGCAGTACTTC. Amino acid sequence: CASSPGLAGVREQYF.

V usage is TRBV6-6 and J usage is TRBJ2-1; no reliable D call. Germline V lookup: CDR1 MNHNY, CDR2 SVGAGI (reference sequence). The CDR3 spans 12 residues. Trimming removed 6 bases at V and 4 bases at J, with 7 bases between. The CDR3 region is CASSPLYNEQFF. CDR3 nucleotides: TGTGCCAGCAGCCCCCTTTACAATGAGCAGTTCTTC.